The 15 T cell receptor beta chains given below trace back to one sample, sequenced in a study of CD8+ T cells in alopecia areata (dated by TCRdb to 2016 to 2019). This specimen's time point label, interpreted: less than five weeks on oral tofacitinib. Interpreted using the paper, the treatment or condition label stands for: oral pan-JAK inhibitor, 5-10 mg twice daily. The receptor library was made with the immunoSEQ multiplex PCR assay. RNA was extracted from all samples and reverse transcribed into cDNA as template for TCR sequencing. TCRdb carries this immuneACCESS record with in-frame sequences only. Its versions omit some clonotypes, under half of them owing to an unresolved V gene in the studies checked, with the rest unexplained. In all, the sample holds 200,000 to 250,000 clones, and under 60% of those were seen once. 1.5% to 2% of the sample is held by the ten biggest clonotypes. The input for sequencing was CD4+ T cells sorted from blood, taken at week 4, from a patient treated with tofacitinib. The receptors come from a human donor with alopecia areata.

The CDR3 DNA reads TGTGCCAGCAGCTTGGACGGCTCGAAGGGTCAGCCCCAGCATTTT. It translates to CASSLDGSKGQPQHF. The gene calls are TRBV7-2 and TRBJ1-5; no clear D. This CDR3 is built from 15 residues. The V gene lost 3 bases and the J gene lost 6 bases, with 15 bases spanning the gap. Germline CDR1 is SGHTA and CDR2 is FQGNSA.

The rearrangement links TRBV7-2 to TRBJ1-2; D possibly corresponds to TRBD1 (6 bases). V lost 7 bases to trimming and J lost 2 bases, with 11 bases between them. The CDR3 runs to 13 residues. From germline, CDR1 is SGHTA and CDR2 FQGNSA. The CDR3 loop is CASTTGQNYGYTF. CDR3 DNA: TGTGCCAGCACCACCGGACAGAACTATGGCTACACCTTC.

To note about this clone: The same CDR3 can be traced to other DNA sequences in this sample. The chain uses TRBV29-1 and TRBJ2-1; TRBD1 aligns across 10 bases. The CDR3 extends over 11 amino acids. Germline assignment: CDR1 SQVTM and CDR2 ANQGSEA. V was clipped by 6 bases and J by 7 bases; unmatched bases: 0. CDR3 nucleotides: TGCAGCGTGGACAGGGGGAATGAGCAGTTCTTC. Amino acid sequence: CSVDRGNEQFF.

The gene calls are TRBV4-1 and TRBJ1-5; D gene ambiguous. The CDR3 covers 13 residues. Germline values: CDR1 MGHRA, CDR2 YSYEKL. V lost 1 base and J lost 5, with 6 bases in between. The CDR3 region has the DNA TGCGCCAGCAGCCAAGTGGGTTATCAGCCCCAGCATTTT. Translated: CASSQVGYQPQHF.

This clone was recorded a few times. The chain employs TRBV7-2 and TRBJ2-7, with 7 positions matching TRBD2. The CDR3 runs 15 residues. V trimming: 3 bases; J trimming: 2 bases; junction bases outside the gene matches: 7. CDR1 and CDR2 (germline): SGHTA, FQGNSA. CDR3: CASSLSERGPYEQYF. Written as DNA, the CDR3 is TGTGCCAGCAGCTTGTCCGAGCGGGGACCCTACGAGCAGTACTTC. The full variable domain, completed using reference TRBV7-2 and TRBJ2-7, is GAGVSQSPSNKVTEKGKDVELRCDPISGHTALYWYRQSLGQGLEFLIYFQGNSAPDKSGLPSDRFSAERTGGSVSTLTIQRTQQEDSAVYLCASSLSERGPYEQYFGPGTRLTVT.

The chain has TRBV10-3 and TRBJ2-7; D ambiguous. CDR1 and CDR2 from the germline V gene are ENHRY and SYGVKD. CDR3 length: 15 amino acids. With 11 bases removed from V and 1 base from J, the gap between germline ends came to 21 bases. CDR3 sequence reads: CAAAPSGTASYEQYF. The CDR3 DNA sequence: TGTGCCGCAGCCCCCTCGGGCACCGCTTCCTACGAGCAGTACTTC.

A note on this clone: At the DNA level, this CDR3 is encoded by other sequences in the same sample as well. This chain uses TRBV29-1 with TRBJ2-3; D not resolved. V was clipped by 5 bases and J by 3 bases, with 6 bases between them. The CDR3 covers 11 residues. Germline CDR1 is SQVTM and CDR2 is ANQGSEA. The CDR3 protein is CSVRFTDTQYF. In DNA form, the CDR3 reads TGCAGCGTTCGGTTTACAGATACGCAGTATTTT.

The chain combines TRBV27 with TRBJ2-7, with 13 positions matching TRBD2. V lost 6 bases and J lost 2; bases outside the gene matches: 13. CDR1 and CDR2 (germline): MNHEY, SMNVEV (reference sequence). The length of the CDR3 is 18 residues. The CDR3 reads CASSERTSGGFITYEQYF. DNA for the CDR3: TGTGCCAGCAGCGAACGGACTAGCGGGGGATTTATCACCTACGAGCAGTACTTC.

The chain carries TRBV6-1 and TRBJ1-6, with TRBD1 identical over 8 bases. This CDR3 has 15 amino acids. V lost 3 bases to trimming and J lost 5 bases; unmatched junction nucleotides: 3. Germline loops: CDR1 MNHNS, CDR2 SASEGT. DNA of the CDR3: TGTGCCAGCAGTGAGGAGACAGGGGATAATTCACCCCTCCACTTT. Translating it yields CASSEETGDNSPLHF.

As concerns this clone: The junction departs from the called germline gene at one end, perhaps through a read error. This chain uses TRBV10-3 with TRBJ2-7; 11 nucleotides align to TRBD1. Germline V gives CDR1 ENHRY, CDR2 SYGVKD. The CDR3 has 15 residues. The CDR3 is CATSRDRGSNYEQYF. CDR3 DNA: TGTGCCACCAGTAGGGACAGGGGGTCGAACTACGAGCAGTACTTC.

The rearrangement uses TRBV29-1 and TRBJ1-5, with 9 bases lining up with TRBD1. The CDR3 is made up of 14 amino acids. The germline gives CDR1 SQVTM, CDR2 ANQGSEA. The V gene end was trimmed by 5 bases and the J gene end by 4 bases; junction bases not matched to a gene: 6. CDR3 in amino acids: CSVTGTGLNQPQHF. The CDR3 coding sequence is TGCAGCGTTACCGGGACAGGGTTGAATCAGCCCCAGCATTTT.

This clone was found a few times. The chain recombines TRBV30 with TRBJ2-6; possibly TRBD2 for D (6 bases). This CDR3 comprises 18 residues. Germline loops: CDR1 GTSNPN, CDR2 SVGIG (reference sequence). Trimming cost V 0 bases and J 0 bases, with 15 bases left between them. CDR3 nucleotide sequence: TGTGCCTGGAGTGTAAGCTGGCAGGGAGGCTCTGGGGCCAACGTCCTGACTTTC. Encoded protein: CAWSVSWQGGSGANVLTF.

This clone was recorded a few times. The chain combines TRBV29-1 with TRBJ1-2; perhaps TRBD1 as D (6 bases). This CDR3 is built from 14 residues. V gave up 6 bases and J gave up 5 bases, with 19 bases separating them. Germline CDR1 is SQVTM and CDR2 is ANQGSEA. The CDR3 region is CSVPWGPGEYGYTF. CDR3 nucleotide sequence: TGCAGCGTCCCTTGGGGGCCGGGAGAGTATGGCTACACCTTC.

The chain is built from TRBV30 and TRBJ1-2, with a possible D match to TRBD1 (6 bases). The V and J ends lost 4 bases and 1 base respectively, with 16 bases between them. This CDR3 is 15 amino acids long. The germline CDR1 and CDR2 sequences are GTSNPN and SVGIG (reference sequence). The CDR3, as DNA: TGTGCCTGGAAAACAGGGTCCGCTCTTAACTATGGCTACACCTTC. Its translation is CAWKTGSALNYGYTF. The full variable domain, its missing parts supplied by reference TRBV30 and TRBJ1-2, is SQTIHQWPATLVQPVGSPLSLECTVEGTSNPNLYWYRQAAGRGLQLLFYSVGIGQISSEVPQNLSASRPQDRQFILSSKKLLLSDSGFYLCAWKTGSALNYGYTFGSGTRLTVV.

This clone was observed a handful of times. Other DNA sequences from this sample encode an identical CDR3 as well. The chain is built from TRBV29-1 and TRBJ1-1; unclear D gene. Between the trimmed V and J ends, which lost 4 bases and 0 bases, there was a span of 9 bases. The length of the CDR3 is 13 residues. Germline V gene lookup returns CDR1 SQVTM and CDR2 ANQGSEA. The CDR3 loop reads CSVVSRLNTEAFF. The CDR3 DNA reads as TGCAGCGTTGTCTCACGGTTGAACACTGAAGCTTTCTTT.